These 23 T cell receptor beta chains were all obtained from the same sample, sequenced in a study of OX40 agonist ivuxolimab in advanced cancers. Data came from immunoSEQ multiplex PCR; TCRdb stores just in-frame clones and leaves some out. The repertoire has over 75,000 clones, around nine tenths of them found once; the top ten carry approximately 1.3%. Here the sequenced sample was CD4+ or CD8+ T cells sorted from blood, taken in a trial of the OX40 agonist ivuxolimab. The source of these receptors is an adult with an advanced solid tumor such as melanoma, head and neck, liver or kidney cancer.

The V and J genes are TRBV28 and TRBJ1-2; 8 nucleotides match TRBD1. Germline-derived CDR1 and CDR2 are MDHEN and SYDVKM. V shed 10 bases and J 6 bases; nucleotides not matched to a gene: 13. CDR3 size: 14 residues. CDR3 DNA sequence: TGTGCCATACGCCGGGGCAGGGGGCGAAATGGCTACACCTTC. It translates to CAIRRGRGRNGYTF.

This rearrangement joins TRBV7-8 to TRBJ2-1; 8 nucleotides match TRBD2. This CDR3 spans 17 amino acids. The V and J ends lost 5 bases and 0 bases, in that order; junction bases with no gene match: 9. Germline V gives CDR1 SGHVS, CDR2 FQNEAQ. CDR3 residues: CASSPGIAGNSYNEQFF. The CDR3 DNA reads as TGTGCCAGCAGCCCCGGGATAGCGGGGAACTCCTACAATGAGCAGTTCTTC. Combining the CDR3 with reference TRBV7-8 and TRBJ2-1 gives the whole variable domain GAGVSQSPRYKVAKRGQDVALRCDPISGHVSLFWYQQALGQGPEFLTYFQNEAQLDKSGLPSDRFFAERPEGSVSTLKIQRTQQEDSAVYLCASSPGIAGNSYNEQFFGPGTRLTVL.

The rearrangement links TRBV4-3 to TRBJ1-2, with D possibly matching TRBD1 (5 bases). The CDR3 contains 15 residues. The V and J ends lost 0 bases and 7 bases respectively, with 15 bases between them. Germline lookup yields CDR1 LGHNA and CDR2 YSLEER. The CDR3 is CASSQDRGGAGGYTF. CDR3 nucleotide sequence: TGCGCCAGCAGCCAAGATAGAGGAGGGGCCGGTGGCTACACCTTC.

This chain connects TRBV5-1 to TRBJ1-5; D gene ambiguous. Trimming removed 0 bases at V and 0 bases at J, with 7 bases between. Germline values: CDR1 SGHRS, CDR2 YFSETQ. The CDR3 has 15 amino acids. CDR3 coding DNA: TGCGCCAGCAGCTTGGGAAGCAATAGCAATCAGCCCCAGCATTTT. Encoded protein: CASSLGSNSNQPQHF.

This rearrangement joins TRBV7-8 to TRBJ2-7; D might be TRBD2 (5 bases). The V gene lost 6 bases and the J gene lost 3 bases, with 33 bases spanning the gap. Germline V lookup: CDR1 SGHVS, CDR2 FQNEAQ. The CDR3 extends over 20 amino acids. The chain's CDR3 is CASSRDFVNRLTFTNYEQYF. As DNA, the CDR3 is TGTGCCAGCAGTAGGGATTTTGTGAACAGACTAACTTTTACTAACTACGAGCAGTACTTC.

J is TRBJ1-4 and V is TRBV9, with D possibly matching TRBD1 (6 bases). The CDR3 consists of 14 residues. CDR1 is SGDLS, CDR2 YYNGEE, per germline. V dropped 4 bases and J dropped 8 bases, with 15 bases sitting between them. Written as DNA, the CDR3 is TGTGCCAGCAGCCCGCGACAGGTTCCAGAAAAACTGTTTTTT. Residues: CASSPRQVPEKLFF.

The chain links TRBV7-8 to TRBJ2-7; 9 nucleotides match TRBD2. The CDR3 has 14 residues. Trimming took 3 bases from V and 7 from J; bases not matched to a gene: 7. Germline V CDR1 and CDR2: SGHVS, FQNEAQ. The CDR3 loop reads CASSFGGRVWEQYF. CDR3 in DNA: TGTGCCAGCAGCTTTGGCGGGAGGGTGTGGGAGCAGTACTTC. Drawing the rest from reference TRBV7-8 and TRBJ2-7, the complete variable domain is GAGVSQSPRYKVAKRGQDVALRCDPISGHVSLFWYQQALGQGPEFLTYFQNEAQLDKSGLPSDRFFAERPEGSVSTLKIQRTQQEDSAVYLCASSFGGRVWEQYFGPGTRLTVT.

The rearrangement joins TRBV7-2 to TRBJ1-2, with a tentative D call TRBD1 (5 bases). This CDR3 comprises 16 residues. V dropped 0 bases and J dropped 5 bases, with 16 bases sitting between them. Germline CDR1 is SGHTA and CDR2 is FQGNSA. The CDR3: CASSLAGGSAGYGYTF. CDR3 DNA sequence: TGTGCCAGCAGCTTAGCCGGGGGGTCCGCGGGGTATGGCTACACCTTC.

The V gene is TRBV7-2, the J gene TRBJ2-3; 7 nucleotides match TRBD2. V shed 1 base, J shed 3 bases, and the junction held 7 bases outside the gene matches. This CDR3 is built from 16 residues. Germline V gives CDR1 SGHTA, CDR2 FQGNSA. The DNA for the CDR3 is TGTGCCAGCAGCTTAGATGGGGGAGGGCCGACAGATACGCAGTATTTT. Amino acid sequence: CASSLDGGGPTDTQYF.

The CDR3 nucleotides read TGCGCCAGCAGCTTGAGTGGAATCGGGGGGCGAGTCTCTGGAAACACCATATATTTT. Protein product: CASSLSGIGGRVSGNTIYF. This chain uses TRBV5-1 with TRBJ1-3; D perhaps matches TRBD1 (6 bases). The CDR3 has 19 residues. Between the trimmed V and J ends, which lost 1 base and 0 bases, there was a span of 20 bases. Germline V gene lookup returns CDR1 SGHRS and CDR2 YFSETQ.

The J gene is TRBJ1-1, the V gene TRBV7-9; D possibly corresponds to TRBD1 (5 bases). Trimming removed 5 bases from V and 12 bases from J, with 16 bases in between. Germline CDR1 reads SEHNR; CDR2 reads FQNEAQ (reference sequence). The CDR3 is made up of 12 amino acids. The DNA for the CDR3 is TGTGCCAGCAGCCCCCGGACGGGACTTACTTTCTTT. Its translation is CASSPRTGLTFF.

The CDR3 coding sequence is TGTGCCAGCAGCCAAGATTCGGGGTTTGGGACCCAGTACTTC. This translates into CASSQDSGFGTQYF. The V and J genes are TRBV4-2 and TRBJ2-5; D might be TRBD2 (5 bases). This CDR3 spans 14 amino acids. Trimming pared 0 bases from V and 7 bases from J, leaving 12 bases between. The germline CDR1 and CDR2 sequences are LGHNA and YNFKEQ.

The chain carries TRBV7-6 and TRBJ2-7; 8 nucleotides match TRBD1. Germline assignment: CDR1 SGHVS and CDR2 FNYEAQ. The CDR3 extends over 13 amino acids. With V trimmed by 3 bases and J by 4 bases, 2 bases remained unmatched. For the CDR3, the DNA is TGTGCCAGCAGCTTCGGACAGGGTTACGAGCAGTACTTC. The encoded protein is CASSFGQGYEQYF.

The count of this clone is one. V is TRBV27 and J is TRBJ2-7; 9 positions match TRBD2. The germline CDR1 and CDR2 sequences are MNHEY and SMNVEV (reference sequence). Unmatched junction bases numbered 7, after V lost 6 bases and J lost 7 bases. The CDR3 consists of 13 residues. CDR3 in DNA: TGTGCCAGCAGGGGAGCGGGAGGCGGAGAGCAGTACTTC. The encoded protein is CASRGAGGGEQYF.

The chain uses TRBV6-1 and TRBJ1-3, with 9 bases identical to TRBD1. The CDR3 consists of 15 residues. With V trimmed by 5 bases and J by 3 bases, 5 bases remained unmatched. Germline V gene lookup returns CDR1 MNHNS and CDR2 SASEGT. Written as DNA, the CDR3 is TGTGCCAGCAGTAGAACAGGGGGCGGTGGAAACACCATATATTTT. It yields the protein CASSRTGGGGNTIYF.

CDR3 in amino acids: CASSPTGLTSSPLHF. The CDR3 DNA sequence: TGTGCCAGCAGCCCGACAGGCCTTACGAGTTCACCCCTCCACTTT. This sequence joins TRBV2 and TRBJ1-6; possibly TRBD1 for D (6 bases). The CDR3 length is 15 residues. Germline lookup yields CDR1 SNHLY and CDR2 FYNNEI. V lost 6 bases and J lost 9, with 18 bases in between.

The genes are TRBV4-2 and TRBJ1-5; no reliable D call. The germline V and J ends were trimmed by 0 bases and 3 bases, with 9 bases remaining between them. The germline gives CDR1 LGHNA, CDR2 YNFKEQ. CDR3 length equals 15 residues. The CDR3 spells CASSQDYSLNQPQHF. The CDR3 DNA reads as TGTGCCAGCAGCCAAGATTACAGCCTCAATCAGCCCCAGCATTTT.

A few counts support this clone. This rearrangement joins TRBV10-1 to TRBJ2-3; TRBD1 is a possible D gene (6 bases). Germline V gives CDR1 WNHNN, CDR2 SYGVQD (reference sequence). There are 13 residues in the CDR3. Trimming took 8 bases from V and 0 from J, leaving 9 bases between them. As DNA, the CDR3 is TGCGCCAGCTCGGACAGTAGCACAGATACGCAGTATTTT. Protein: CASSDSSTDTQYF.

The rearrangement joins TRBV25-1 to TRBJ1-1; 10 bases map to TRBD1. Looked up from germline, CDR1 is MGHDK and CDR2 is SYGVNS. The CDR3 is 16 residues long. V lost 2 bases to trimming and J lost 6 bases; unmatched junction nucleotides: 9. The CDR3 nucleotides are TGTGCCAGCAGTGAAGGGACAGGGGAATTAAGTGCTGAAGCTTTCTTT. It translates to CASSEGTGELSAEAFF. The full variable domain, its missing parts supplied by reference TRBV25-1 and TRBJ1-1, is EADIYQTPRYLVIGTGKKITLECSQTMGHDKMYWYQQDPGMELHLIHYSYGVNSTEKGDLSSESTVSRIRTEHFPLTLESARPSHTSQYLCASSEGTGELSAEAFFGQGTRLTVV.

The chain couples TRBV11-3 to TRBJ1-2; the D is unclear. Germline V gives CDR1 SGHNT, CDR2 YENEEA. The CDR3 extends over 13 amino acids. V gave up 6 bases and J gave up 4 bases, with 12 bases separating them. The CDR3 DNA sequence: TGTGCCAGCAGGGCCCGGGGAATCTATGGCTACACCTTC. This codes for CASRARGIYGYTF.

This chain links TRBV18 with TRBJ1-4; tentative D call: TRBD1 (6 bases). The CDR3 is 16 residues long. V was shortened by 4 bases and J by 0 bases, with 12 bases between the two germline ends. The germline CDR1 and CDR2 sequences are KGHSH and LQKENI. The DNA for the CDR3 is TGTGCCAGCTCACTAGCGACAGGAGCAACTAATGAAAAACTGTTTTTT. Its translation: CASSLATGATNEKLFF.

Turning to this clone: Distinct nucleotide sequences in the sample also encode this CDR3. The chain links TRBV5-4 to TRBJ2-7, with 7 bases fitting TRBD1. The CDR3 consists of 13 residues. V dropped 4 bases and J dropped 4; count of bases not matched to a gene: 5. The germline CDR1 and CDR2 sequences are SGHNT and YYREEE (reference sequence). The DNA for the CDR3 is TGTGCCAGCAGCAAGGGACAGATATACGAGCAGTACTTC. Amino acid sequence: CASSKGQIYEQYF.

V is TRBV6-1 and J is TRBJ2-7; 8 bases align to TRBD1. Losses at the gene ends were 6 bases for V and 2 bases for J; bases not matched to a gene: 9. The CDR3 is 15 residues long. CDR1 and CDR2 from the germline V gene are MNHNS and SASEGT. The CDR3 nucleotides read TGTGCCAGCAGCTGGGCCGGGACAGGTCCCTACGAGCAGTACTTC. It codes for CASSWAGTGPYEQYF.